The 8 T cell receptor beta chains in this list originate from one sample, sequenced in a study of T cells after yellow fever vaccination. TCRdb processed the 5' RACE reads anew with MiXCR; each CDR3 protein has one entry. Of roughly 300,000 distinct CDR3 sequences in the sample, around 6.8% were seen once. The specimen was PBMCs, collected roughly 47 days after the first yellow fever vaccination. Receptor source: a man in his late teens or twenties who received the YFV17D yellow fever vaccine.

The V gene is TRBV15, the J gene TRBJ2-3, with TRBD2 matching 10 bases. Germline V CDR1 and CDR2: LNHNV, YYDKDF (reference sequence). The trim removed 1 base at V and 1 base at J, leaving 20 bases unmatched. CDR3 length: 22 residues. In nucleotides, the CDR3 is TGTGCCACCAGCAGAGTCCCCGGAACTATAGCGGGGGGTTATCAACGCACAGATACGCAGTATTTT. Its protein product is CATSRVPGTIAGGYQRTDTQYF.

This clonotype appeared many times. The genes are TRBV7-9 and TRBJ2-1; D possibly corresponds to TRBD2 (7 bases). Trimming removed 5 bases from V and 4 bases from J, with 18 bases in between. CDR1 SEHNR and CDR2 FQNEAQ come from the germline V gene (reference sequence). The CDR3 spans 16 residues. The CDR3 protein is CASSPGGLAVYNEQFF. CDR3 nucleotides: TGTGCCAGCAGCCCCGGGGGGCTAGCAGTTTACAATGAGCAGTTCTTC.

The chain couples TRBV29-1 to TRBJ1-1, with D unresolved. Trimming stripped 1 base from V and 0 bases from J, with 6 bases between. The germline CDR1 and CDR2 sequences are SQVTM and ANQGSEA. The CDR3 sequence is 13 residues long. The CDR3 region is CSVEVSMNTEAFF. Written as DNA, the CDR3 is TGCAGCGTTGAAGTGTCGATGAACACTGAAGCTTTCTTT.

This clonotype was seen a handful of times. CDR3 loop: CASNLRDSYSPLHF. The DNA for the CDR3 is TGTGCCAGCAATCTCCGGGACAGTTATTCACCCCTCCACTTT. The chain uses TRBV6-2 or TRBV6-3 and TRBJ1-6, with TRBD1 matching 7 bases. The trim removed 7 bases at V and 8 bases at J, leaving 8 bases unmatched. CDR3 size: 14 residues. CDR1 is MNHEY, CDR2 SVGEGT, per germline.

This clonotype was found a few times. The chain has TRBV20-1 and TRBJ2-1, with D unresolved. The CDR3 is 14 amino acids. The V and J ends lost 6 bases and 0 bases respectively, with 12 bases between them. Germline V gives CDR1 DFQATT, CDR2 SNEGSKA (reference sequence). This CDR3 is CSARSKTSYNEQFF. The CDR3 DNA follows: TGCAGTGCGCGAAGTAAGACCTCCTACAATGAGCAGTTCTTC.

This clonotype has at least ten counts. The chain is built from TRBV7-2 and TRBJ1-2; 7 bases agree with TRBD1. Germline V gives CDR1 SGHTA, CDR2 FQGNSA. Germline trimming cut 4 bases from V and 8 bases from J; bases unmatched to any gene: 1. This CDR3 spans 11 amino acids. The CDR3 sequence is CASSSGGGYTF. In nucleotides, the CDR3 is TGTGCCAGCAGCTCAGGGGGAGGCTACACCTTC.

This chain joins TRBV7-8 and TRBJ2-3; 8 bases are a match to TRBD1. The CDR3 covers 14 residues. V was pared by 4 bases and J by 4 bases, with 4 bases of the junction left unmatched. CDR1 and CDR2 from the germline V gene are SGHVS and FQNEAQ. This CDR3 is CASSSRTGSDTQYF. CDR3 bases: TGTGCCAGCAGCTCCCGGACAGGGTCAGATACGCAGTATTTT.

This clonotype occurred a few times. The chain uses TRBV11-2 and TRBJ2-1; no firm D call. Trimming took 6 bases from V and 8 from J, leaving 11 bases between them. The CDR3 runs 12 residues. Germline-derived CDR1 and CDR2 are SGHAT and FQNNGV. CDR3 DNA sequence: TGTGCCAGCAGTCATCTGGTGGATGAGCAGTTCTTC. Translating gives CASSHLVDEQFF.